This T cell receptor beta chain was obtained from a study of sequential checkpoint blockade in melanoma (dated by TCRdb to 2018 to 2020). Regarding the study in general: Patients were assigned by 1:1 randomization to either first-line nivolumab followed by ipilimumab (arm A) or ipilimumab followed by nivolumab (arm B). TCRbeta immunosequencing was performed on DNA from 90 to 100 pretreatment melanoma tumor samples. The same lesion was the source of around 80% of the matched pre- and post-treatment tumor biopsy pairs. For roughly 20 patients, matched tumor biopsies were taken both before treatment and at week 13, after single-agent nivolumab (arm A) or ipilimumab (arm B). Maintenance nivolumab was given following each of the two trial sequences. Broader findings and caveats from the paper: Among patients in the nivolumab-first arm (arm A), tumor TIL clonality before treatment was associated with response (P = .04). Patients with increases in tumor T-cell fraction and clonality by week 13 were approximately 30 times more likely to achieve clinical benefit. Within-arm analyses of tumor T-cell fraction were constrained by small sample sizes and reduced statistical power. Larger, independent patient cohorts are needed to validate the response-prediction model that combines TCR metrics and mutation burden. Tumor T-cell fraction and clonality were correlated with PD-L1 staining and CD8+ T-cell counts, but not with mutational load.

This clone was observed many times. Its antigen specificity is not known. No per-base quality is available; no much larger clone lies one base away. The immunoSEQ Assay was used to immunosequence TCRbeta CDR3 regions from genomic DNA. Prior to high-throughput sequencing, genomic DNA was amplified by bias-controlled multiplex PCR. The paper's data handling went like this. To quantify the absolute abundance of each unique TCRbeta CDR3 region, the sequences were collapsed and filtered. Clonality was defined as 1 minus Pielou's evenness and was calculated using productive rearrangements only. Tumor T-cell fraction was calculated by normalizing TCRbeta template counts to the amount of usable DNA, which was estimated from several housekeeping genes. A previously published method was used to identify clones with significantly greater frequencies in on-treatment samples than in baseline samples. TCRdb carries this immuneACCESS record with in-frame sequences only. Its versions omit some clonotypes, under half of them owing to an unresolved V gene in the studies checked, with the rest unexplained. Clonal size and the V and J genes are those of that table, whereas D and trimming came from the DNA. The sample table records over 2,000 clones; 20% to 25% of these occur just once. More than 20% of the sample rests with the top ten.

According to the study, the label for this sample's treatment or condition signals: randomized to nivolumab then ipilimumab (arm A) or the reverse (arm B). None of the patients in the trial had previously been given DNA-damaging chemotherapy. Samples were obtained from patients with melanoma enrolled in CheckMate 064, a randomized, open-label phase II trial of sequential checkpoint blockade. Genomic DNA from formalin-fixed paraffin-embedded (FFPE) tissue samples served as the input for tumor TCR sequencing. Reading the germline V gene gives CDR1 SGHNT and CDR2 YENEEA. V drops 3 bases and J drops 6 bases, leaving 12 bases in between. Measured from the cysteine to the phenylalanine, the CDR3 is 15 residues long. Only the CDR3 portion is preserved as DNA: 45 bases, with reading frame beginning at the first base.

The sample was tumor tissue (inferred from file names), taken from a patient given nivolumab and ipilimumab in sequence. This TCR was recovered from a human donor with melanoma. The V and J segments used are TRBV11-3 and TRBJ1-6; perhaps TRBD1 is the D gene, with 5 bases matching. The encoded CDR3 is CASSFTGLSNSPLHF. The nucleotide sequence reads as follows: TGTGCCAGCAGCTTTACAGGTCTCAGTAATTCACCCCTCCACTTT.